A selection of T cell receptor beta chains follows, all from one sample in a study of blood T cell repertoires in COVID-19. Libraries were prepared by immunoSEQ multiplex PCR; TCRdb keeps only in-frame clonotypes and omits some of them. The sample has some 250,000 clones, about nine tenths seen once. Source material: peripheral blood. The receptors stem from a man aged 25-40 years who had recovered from COVID-19. Each CDR3 is given with its conserved first and last residue. The order of the fields is D gene, J gene, V gene, CDR3 protein. D genes are given only for firm matches.

D gene: TRBD1; J gene: TRBJ1-6; V gene: TRBV7-9; CDR3 protein: CASSLGAGRGRSPLHF
D gene: -; J gene: TRBJ1-2; V gene: TRBV7-2; CDR3 protein: CASSPDRPYGYTF
D gene: TRBD1; J gene: TRBJ2-3; V gene: TRBV7-9; CDR3 protein: CASSPTSGTGPYF
D gene: -; J gene: TRBJ1-6; V gene: TRBV6-5; CDR3 protein: CASSRPPDGLHF
D gene: -; J gene: TRBJ2-1; V gene: TRBV14; CDR3 protein: CASSRRVGYYNEQFF
D gene: -; J gene: TRBJ2-3; V gene: TRBV6-1; CDR3 protein: CASSVRGAPDLTDTQYF
D gene: TRBD1; J gene: TRBJ1-2; V gene: TRBV2; CDR3 protein: CASSEETGRNYGYTF
D gene: -; J gene: TRBJ2-3; V gene: TRBV7-2; CDR3 protein: CASTQGTDTQYF
D gene: TRBD1; J gene: TRBJ2-7; V gene: TRBV3-1/TRBV3-2; CDR3 protein: CASSQDIGTGQGQGYEQYF
D gene: TRBD1; J gene: TRBJ1-3; V gene: TRBV7-2; CDR3 protein: CASSLGTGPGNTIYF
D gene: TRBD1; J gene: TRBJ1-1; V gene: TRBV19; CDR3 protein: CASSIEGDRGRRAEAFF
D gene: TRBD1; J gene: TRBJ1-1; V gene: TRBV5-1; CDR3 protein: CASSSEGQGEAFF
D gene: -; J gene: TRBJ1-6; V gene: TRBV30; CDR3 protein: CAWSGTFGSPLHF
D gene: TRBD2; J gene: TRBJ2-3; V gene: TRBV3-1/TRBV3-2; CDR3 protein: CASSQEGQRGGLEYF
D gene: TRBD1; J gene: TRBJ2-7; V gene: TRBV15; CDR3 protein: CATSVRTGPYEQYF
D gene: TRBD2; J gene: TRBJ2-3; V gene: TRBV19; CDR3 protein: CATGGFRETDTQYF
D gene: -; J gene: TRBJ2-1; V gene: TRBV27; CDR3 protein: CASSLSMGAPYNEQFF
D gene: -; J gene: TRBJ1-2; V gene: TRBV19; CDR3 protein: CASTLRGIDGYTF
D gene: -; J gene: TRBJ2-6; V gene: TRBV9; CDR3 protein: CASSVNSGANVLTF
D gene: -; J gene: TRBJ1-6; V gene: TRBV19; CDR3 protein: CASRTGSANSPLHF
D gene: -; J gene: TRBJ2-2; V gene: TRBV5-1; CDR3 protein: CASSLRADSGELFF
D gene: -; J gene: TRBJ2-3; V gene: TRBV7-2; CDR3 protein: CASSLAPAPGTDTQYF
D gene: -; J gene: TRBJ2-3; V gene: TRBV3-1/TRBV3-2; CDR3 protein: CASGRMTSFSTDTQYF
D gene: TRBD2; J gene: TRBJ2-2; V gene: TRBV2; CDR3 protein: CASSGIAGDTGELFF
D gene: -; J gene: TRBJ2-3; V gene: TRBV24-1; CDR3 protein: CATSGGGYGTDTQYF
D gene: TRBD1; J gene: TRBJ2-2; V gene: TRBV5-1; CDR3 protein: CASSLGGQVGELFF
D gene: TRBD1; J gene: TRBJ2-7; V gene: TRBV10-1; CDR3 protein: CASSPGQGRTREQYF
D gene: -; J gene: TRBJ1-5; V gene: TRBV19; CDR3 protein: CASSIEVGRGQPQHF
D gene: TRBD1; J gene: TRBJ2-2; V gene: TRBV5-1; CDR3 protein: CASSPGQTLTGELFF
D gene: TRBD2; J gene: TRBJ2-3; V gene: TRBV30; CDR3 protein: CAWSGTRSHVDTQYF
D gene: -; J gene: TRBJ1-2; V gene: TRBV6-5; CDR3 protein: CASSYLSPPYGYTF